The 8 T cell receptor beta chains reported below all come from one sample, sequenced in a study of regulatory T cells in long-lasting Graves disease. The TCR beta library used iRepertoire HTBI primers with Arm-PCR amplification of CDR3. Via MiXCR, TCRdb re-called the multiplex PCR reads, giving one row per CDR3 protein. In the table there are 700,000 or so distinct CDR3 sequences, 30% of which are singletons. The time point: persistent/refractory GD, antithyroid drugs over 5 years with positive TRAb. Making the TCR library involved RNA that had been extracted from PBMCs. The sequencing here drew on peripheral blood mononuclear cells (PBMCs), taken when the disease was refractory, from a patient treated with antithyroid drugs. The receptors here all came from a female donor with Graves disease.

V is TRBV2 and J is TRBJ2-3; 7 nucleotides match TRBD2. The CDR3 sequence is 13 residues long. V lost 7 bases and J lost 5; bases outside the gene matches: 6. Germline V gives CDR1 SNHLY, CDR2 FYNNEI. CDR3 in DNA: TGTGCCAGCATAGGCGGGAGTAGAGATACGCAGTATTTT. This translates into CASIGGSRDTQYF. The full variable domain, its missing parts supplied by reference TRBV2 and TRBJ2-3, is EPEVTQTPSHQVTQMGQEVILRCVPISNHLYFYWYRQILGQKVEFLVSFYNNEISEKSEIFDDQFSVERPDGSNFTLKIRSTKLEDSAMYFCASIGGSRDTQYFGPGTRLTVL.

The chain has TRBV20-1 and TRBJ2-7, with a tentative D call TRBD2 (5 bases). Germline V gene sequence: CDR1 DFQATT, CDR2 SNEGSKA (reference sequence). CDR3 length equals 14 residues. The germline V and J ends were trimmed by 0 bases and 1 base, with 10 bases remaining between them. CDR3 protein: CSARESRGSYEQYF. CDR3 DNA: TGCAGTGCTAGAGAATCCCGGGGTTCCTACGAGCAGTACTTC.

For the CDR3, the DNA is TGCGCCAGCAGCCAAGAGGTGACCGTTTATAGCAATCAGCCCCAGCATTTT. This sequence encodes CASSQEVTVYSNQPQHF. The rearrangement joins TRBV4-1 to TRBJ1-5; D not certain. CDR3 size: 17 residues. Germline CDR1 reads MGHRA; CDR2 reads YSYEKL. V lost 0 bases to trimming and J lost 0 bases, with 12 bases between them.

This clonotype was seen at least ten times. V gene TRBV2 combines with J gene TRBJ1-1; 7 bases align to TRBD1. The V gene's germline CDR1 is SNHLY and CDR2 FYNNEI. The CDR3 runs 14 residues. V shed 5 bases and J 4 bases; nucleotides not matched to a gene: 7. The CDR3 bases are TGTGCCAGCAGTCCGCCTGGGGACAGCACTGAAGCTTTCTTT. Protein product: CASSPPGDSTEAFF.

This clonotype was seen only a few times. The chain links TRBV9 to TRBJ2-7; 10 nucleotides match TRBD1. J lost 3 bases, V lost 3 bases, and 3 bases had no gene match. Germline V gene data show CDR1 as SGDLS and CDR2 as YYNGEE. This CDR3 has 14 amino acids. The DNA of the CDR3 is TGTGCCAGCAGCGGGGGGACAGGGGACTACGAGCAGTACTTC. It specifies CASSGGTGDYEQYF.

In its sample, this clonotype was seen once. CDR3 bases: TGTGCCAGCAGGGACCTAGCGGGAGGGGACTACGAGCAGTACTTC. Translated, it gives CASRDLAGGDYEQYF. The gene calls are TRBV6-2 or TRBV6-3 and TRBJ2-5; 12 nucleotides match TRBD2. The end of the DNA is better explained by TRBJ2-7, so the J call may be wrong. The germline V gene encodes CDR1 MNHEY and CDR2 SVGEGT. The CDR3 spans 15 residues.

This chain connects TRBV10-3 to TRBJ1-5; D call uncertain. Per the germline V gene, CDR1 is ENHRY and CDR2 is SYGVKD. V shed 7 bases and J shed 7 bases, with 17 bases lying between them. The length of the CDR3 is 14 residues. The chain's CDR3 is CAITPGPSGQPQHF. CDR3 bases: TGTGCCATCACCCCAGGACCCTCGGGGCAGCCCCAGCATTTT.

This clonotype was recorded a few times. V is TRBV30 and J is TRBJ1-3; a possible D gene is TRBD1 (5 bases). The CDR3 totals 13 residues. With 4 bases removed from V and 3 bases from J, the gap between germline ends came to 10 bases. The germline V gene encodes CDR1 GTSNPN and CDR2 SVGIG (reference sequence). The CDR3 DNA is TGTGCCTGGACTCGGGACGGTGGAAACACCATATATTTT. This translates into CAWTRDGGNTIYF.